This entry is about one TCR beta chain. The antigen remains undetermined. A single record per CDR3 protein comes from TCRdb applying MiXCR to the RT-PCR reads. The data show about 780,000 distinct CDR3 sequences, roughly 18% seen once. The sample belongs to a study of response to subunit inactivated influenza vaccine. Study findings and constraints: Authors suggested few new T cells are recruited by each seasonal influenza vaccination.

This CDR3 contains 13 residues. Germline V gene sequence: CDR1 SEHNR, CDR2 FQNEAQ (reference sequence). Trimming cost V 9 bases and J 5 bases, with 13 bases left between them. Sequencing used PBMCs from blood, obtained about 5 days after vaccination. This TCR was recovered from a man aged 45-60 years who received an inactivated influenza vaccine. The rearrangement uses TRBV7-9 and TRBJ2-2; D remains unclear. The CDR3 DNA sequence: TGTGCCAGGCAGCAAGAGAGGACCGGGGAGCTGTTTTTT. Its translation: CARQQERTGELFF. The full variable domain, with the rest looked up from reference TRBV7-9 and TRBJ2-2, is DTGVSQNPRHKITKRGQNVTFRCDPISEHNRLYWYRQTLGQGPEFLTYFQNEAQLEKSRLLSDRFSAERPKGSFSTLEIQRTEQGDSAMYLCARQQERTGELFFGEGSRLTVL.